This TCR beta chain originates from a study of blood T cell repertoires in COVID-19. In the study overall: PBMCs, B-cell-depleted T cells, or T cells were the source of the cDNA or gDNA that made up the material.

Participants had their cohort set by participant-reported clinical history. Cohort 3 donors were reported recovered after two negative PCRs, clearance, or symptom resolution. Produced via immunoSEQ multiplex PCR; TCRdb's table is partial and in-frame only. The sample shows more than 200,000 clones, 75% to 95% of them seen only once. Germline V lookup: CDR1 SQVTM, CDR2 ANQGSEA. This CDR3 has 14 amino acids. Trimming pared 7 bases from V and 4 bases from J, leaving 19 bases between. The sequenced sample was PBMCs or T cells enriched from blood (not recorded which). This chain connects TRBV29-1 to TRBJ1-2; D may be TRBD1 (5 bases). This TCR derives from a woman aged 18-29 years who had recovered from COVID-19. CDR3 residues: CSALAGTDLYGYTF. CDR3 DNA sequence: TGCAGCGCCCTGGCCGGGACTGACCTCTATGGCTACACCTTC.